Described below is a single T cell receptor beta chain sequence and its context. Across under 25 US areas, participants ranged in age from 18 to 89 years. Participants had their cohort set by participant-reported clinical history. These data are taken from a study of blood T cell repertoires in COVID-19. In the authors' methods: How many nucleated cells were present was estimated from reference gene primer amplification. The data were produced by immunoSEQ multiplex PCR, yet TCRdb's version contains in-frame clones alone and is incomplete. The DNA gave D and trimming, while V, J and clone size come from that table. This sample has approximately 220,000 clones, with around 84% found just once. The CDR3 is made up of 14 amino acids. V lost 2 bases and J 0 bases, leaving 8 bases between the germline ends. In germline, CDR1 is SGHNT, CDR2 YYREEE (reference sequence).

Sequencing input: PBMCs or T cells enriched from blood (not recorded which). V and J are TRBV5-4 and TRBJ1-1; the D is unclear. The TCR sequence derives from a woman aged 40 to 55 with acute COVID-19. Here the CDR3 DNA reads TGTGCCAGCAGCTTAGCCCTCATGAACACTGAAGCTTTCTTT. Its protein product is CASSLALMNTEAFF.